These 10 T cell receptor beta chains originate from one sample sequenced in a study of CD8 T cell repertoires and HIV-1 epitope variants. These receptors have no identified antigens. Method: immunoSEQ multiplex PCR; TCRdb's copy keeps in-frame clones and lacks some. The sample contains 4,500 to 7,000 clones, roughly 70% of which appear only once. The sample taken for sequencing was cultured CD8+ T cells derived from PBMCs. All receptors come from a male donor with HIV.

This clone was picked up a small number of times. This CDR3 reads CASSPSGNVLTF. CDR3 bases: TGTGCCAGCAGCCCCTCGGGCAACGTCCTGACTTTC. V usage is TRBV6-5 and J usage is TRBJ2-6; D remains ambiguous. The germline V gene has CDR1 MNHEY and CDR2 SVGAGI. Trimming stripped 6 bases from V and 9 bases from J, with 9 bases between. The CDR3 covers 12 residues.

This clone turned up a few times. The chain employs TRBV28 and TRBJ2-7, with a weak D call TRBD2 (6 bases). V was clipped by 3 bases and J by 2 bases, with 8 bases between them. This CDR3 is built from 13 residues. The V gene's germline CDR1 is MDHEN and CDR2 SYDVKM. The CDR3 loop is CASSLGGTYEQYF. In nucleotides, the CDR3 is TGTGCCAGCAGTTTGGGGGGTACCTACGAGCAGTACTTC.

The J gene is TRBJ1-1, the V gene TRBV19; D remains ambiguous. V lost 7 bases, J lost 2 bases, and 20 bases lay in between. Germline lookup yields CDR1 LNHDA and CDR2 SQIVND (reference sequence). The CDR3 sequence is 16 residues long. The CDR3 spells CASTVEGSGLNTEAFF. The CDR3 nucleotides read TGTGCCAGTACCGTTGAGGGCAGTGGGTTAAACACTGAAGCTTTCTTT.

The chain carries TRBV11-1 and TRBJ2-7; the D is unclear. This CDR3 has 14 residues. CDR1 is SGHAT, CDR2 FQDESV, per germline (reference sequence). V dropped 1 base and J dropped 7 bases, with 14 bases sitting between them. CDR3 residues: CASSLVGRKAEQYF. The DNA of the CDR3 is TGTGCCAGCAGCTTAGTCGGCCGAAAAGCAGAGCAGTACTTC.

This clone counts as medium-sized. The chain links TRBV4-3 to TRBJ2-4, with D unresolved. V was trimmed by 1 base and J by 8 bases, leaving 9 bases between them. This CDR3 is built from 13 residues. Germline V gene data show CDR1 as LGHNA and CDR2 as YSLEER. The DNA of the CDR3 is TGCGCCAGCAGCCAAGGGGTGTCGGACATTCAGTACTTC. As protein: CASSQGVSDIQYF.

The V gene is TRBV5-1, the J gene TRBJ2-1, with 10 bases that match TRBD2. The ends lost 4 bases at V and 0 bases at J; junction bases unmatched: 4. CDR3 size: 16 residues. The germline gives CDR1 SGHRS, CDR2 YFSETQ. This CDR3 reads CASSGLAASSYNEQFF. The DNA of the CDR3 is TGCGCCAGCAGCGGACTAGCGGCTAGCTCCTACAATGAGCAGTTCTTC.

The chain couples TRBV27 to TRBJ1-1; D remains ambiguous. Deletions cut 4 bases from V and 0 bases from J, with 6 bases between. The CDR3 has 13 amino acids. Germline CDR1 MNHEY, CDR2 SMNVEV (reference sequence). CDR3 sequence: CASSYGLNTEAFF. CDR3 coding DNA: TGTGCCAGCAGTTACGGATTGAACACTGAAGCTTTCTTT.

This chain links TRBV6-5 with TRBJ1-5; 8 bases are shared with TRBD1. The trim removed 5 bases at V and 0 bases at J, leaving 3 bases unmatched. CDR1 and CDR2 (germline): MNHEY, SVGAGI. This CDR3 has 15 amino acids. DNA of the CDR3: TGTGCCAGCAGTAGGACAGGGTATAGCAATCAGCCCCAGCATTTT. This encodes CASSRTGYSNQPQHF.

V is TRBV28 and J is TRBJ2-2; 10 bases are a match to TRBD2. CDR1 and CDR2 (germline): MDHEN, SYDVKM. V lost 6 bases to trimming and J lost 5 bases; unmatched junction nucleotides: 9. The CDR3 consists of 16 residues. CDR3 sequence (DNA): TGTGCCAGCAGCCCGCTAGCGGGGGCGGGGACCGGGGAGCTGTTTTTT. Translating gives CASSPLAGAGTGELFF.

V gene TRBV11-2 combines with J gene TRBJ2-7; weak D call: TRBD2 (6 bases). Germline V gives CDR1 SGHAT, CDR2 FQNNGV. Trimming took 2 bases from V and 6 from J, leaving 8 bases between them. This CDR3 is 12 amino acids long. The CDR3 protein is CASSLRAGEQYF. CDR3 in DNA: TGTGCCAGCAGCTTACGAGCGGGCGAGCAGTACTTC.